The clone carrying this T cell receptor (beta chain) occurred a few times. The sample comes from a study of blood T cells in healthy people across ages. CDR3 length: 16 amino acids. Germline V gene data show CDR1 as DFQATT and CDR2 as SNEGSKA (reference sequence). V shed 5 bases and J 6 bases; nucleotides not matched to a gene: 11. Each sample provided at least 5.5 micrograms of extracted total RNA. For the second PCR, which ran for roughly 7 to 11 cycles, a sample-barcoded 5' primer and a J-beta primer mix were used. Every cDNA molecule carried a tag from a template-switch adaptor bearing 12 random nucleotides. From each sample, at least 2.5 million paired-end reads containing CDR3 were obtained. TCRdb reprocessed the 5' RACE reads via MiXCR and lists one record per CDR3 protein. The sample shows about a million distinct CDR3 sequences, roughly 48% of them seen only once.

The sequence was collected from a man in his thirties or forties in good health. The sample taken for sequencing was blood. This sequence joins TRBV20-1 and TRBJ2-3; TRBD2 matches at 13 bases. CDR3 DNA sequence: TGCAGTGCTGGGGGGACTAGCGGGGCCCTGGGGGATACGCAGTATTTT. This sequence encodes CSAGGTSGALGDTQYF.